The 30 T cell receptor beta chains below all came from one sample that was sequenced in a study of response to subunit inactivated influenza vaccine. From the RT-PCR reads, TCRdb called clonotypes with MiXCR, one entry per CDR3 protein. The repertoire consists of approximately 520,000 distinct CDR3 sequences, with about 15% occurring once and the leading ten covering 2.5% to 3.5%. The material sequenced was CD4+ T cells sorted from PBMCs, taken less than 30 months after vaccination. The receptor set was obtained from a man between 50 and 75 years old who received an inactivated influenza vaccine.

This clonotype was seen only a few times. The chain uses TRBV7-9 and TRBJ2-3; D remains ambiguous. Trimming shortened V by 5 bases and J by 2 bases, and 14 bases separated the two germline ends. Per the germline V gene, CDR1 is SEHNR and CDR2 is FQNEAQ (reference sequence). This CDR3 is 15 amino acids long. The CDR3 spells CASSPGGGTTDTQYF. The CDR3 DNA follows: TGTGCCAGCAGCCCTGGCGGCGGAACCACAGATACGCAGTATTTT.

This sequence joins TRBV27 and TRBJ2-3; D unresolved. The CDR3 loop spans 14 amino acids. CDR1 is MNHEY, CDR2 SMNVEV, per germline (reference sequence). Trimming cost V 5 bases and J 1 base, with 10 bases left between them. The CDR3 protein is CASSLFQGTDTQYF. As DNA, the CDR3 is TGTGCCAGCAGTCTCTTTCAGGGCACAGATACGCAGTATTTT.

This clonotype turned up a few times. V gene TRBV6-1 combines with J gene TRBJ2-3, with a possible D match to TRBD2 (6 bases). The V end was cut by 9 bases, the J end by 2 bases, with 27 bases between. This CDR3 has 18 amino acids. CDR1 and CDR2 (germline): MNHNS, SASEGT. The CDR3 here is CARGGGGETETYTDTQYF. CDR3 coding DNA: TGTGCCAGGGGCGGCGGCGGGGAGACCGAGACGTACACAGATACGCAGTATTTT.

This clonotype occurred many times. The CDR3 region has the DNA TGTGCCAGCAGTTTCGGACTAGCGGGAGGTGAGCAGTTCTTC. This translates into CASSFGLAGGEQFF. This rearrangement joins TRBV12-3 or TRBV12-4 to TRBJ2-1; 14 bases agree with TRBD2. CDR3 length: 14 residues. V shed 3 bases, J shed 9 bases, and the junction held 1 base outside the gene matches.

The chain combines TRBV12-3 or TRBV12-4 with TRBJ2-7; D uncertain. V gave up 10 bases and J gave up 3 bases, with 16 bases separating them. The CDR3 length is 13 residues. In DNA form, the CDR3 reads TGTGCCACCCGGATAGGATCTGGCTACGAGCAGTACTTC. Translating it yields CATRIGSGYEQYF.

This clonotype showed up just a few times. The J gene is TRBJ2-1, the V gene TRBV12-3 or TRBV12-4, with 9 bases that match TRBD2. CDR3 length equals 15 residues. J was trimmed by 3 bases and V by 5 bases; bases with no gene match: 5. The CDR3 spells CASSLRLADYNEQFF. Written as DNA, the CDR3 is TGTGCCAGCAGTCTGCGACTAGCGGACTACAATGAGCAGTTCTTC.

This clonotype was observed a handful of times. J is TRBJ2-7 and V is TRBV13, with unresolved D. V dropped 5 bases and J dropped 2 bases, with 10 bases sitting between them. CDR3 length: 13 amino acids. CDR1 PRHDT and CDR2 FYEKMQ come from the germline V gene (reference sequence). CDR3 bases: TGTGCCAGCAGCCCCGGGCCAACCTACGAGCAGTACTTC. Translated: CASSPGPTYEQYF.

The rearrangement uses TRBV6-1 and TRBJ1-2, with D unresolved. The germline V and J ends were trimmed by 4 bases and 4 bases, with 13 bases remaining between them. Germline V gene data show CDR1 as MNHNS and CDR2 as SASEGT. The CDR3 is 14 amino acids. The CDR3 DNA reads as TGTGCCAGCAGTGGGACTTCTAGAGGCTATGGCTACACCTTC. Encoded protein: CASSGTSRGYGYTF.

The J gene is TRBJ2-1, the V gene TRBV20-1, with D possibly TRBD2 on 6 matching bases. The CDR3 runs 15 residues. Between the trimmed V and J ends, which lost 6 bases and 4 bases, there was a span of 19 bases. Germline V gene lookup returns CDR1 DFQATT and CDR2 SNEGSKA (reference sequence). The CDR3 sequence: CSAKTGGEVYNEQFF. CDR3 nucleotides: TGCAGTGCAAAGACGGGCGGGGAGGTGTACAATGAGCAGTTCTTC.

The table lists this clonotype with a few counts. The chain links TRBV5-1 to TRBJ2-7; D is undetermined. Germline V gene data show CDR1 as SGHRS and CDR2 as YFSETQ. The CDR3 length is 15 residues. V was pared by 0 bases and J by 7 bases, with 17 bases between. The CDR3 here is CASSLEYRGMGEQYF. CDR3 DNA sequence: TGCGCCAGCAGCTTGGAATACCGAGGAATGGGTGAGCAGTACTTC.

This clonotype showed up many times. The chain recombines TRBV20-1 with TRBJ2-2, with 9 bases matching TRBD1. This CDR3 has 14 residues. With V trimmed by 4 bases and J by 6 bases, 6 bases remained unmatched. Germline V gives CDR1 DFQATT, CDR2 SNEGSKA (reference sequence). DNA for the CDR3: TGCAGTGCTACCGGGACAGGGCGGGCCGGGGAGCTGTTTTTT. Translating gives CSATGTGRAGELFF.

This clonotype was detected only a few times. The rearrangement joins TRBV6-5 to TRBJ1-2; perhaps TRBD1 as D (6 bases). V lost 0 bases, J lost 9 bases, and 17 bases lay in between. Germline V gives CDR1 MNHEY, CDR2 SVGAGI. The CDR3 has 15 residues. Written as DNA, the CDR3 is TGTGCCAGCAGTTACTCGCTGACAGGAAGACAGAGCTACACCTTC. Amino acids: CASSYSLTGRQSYTF.

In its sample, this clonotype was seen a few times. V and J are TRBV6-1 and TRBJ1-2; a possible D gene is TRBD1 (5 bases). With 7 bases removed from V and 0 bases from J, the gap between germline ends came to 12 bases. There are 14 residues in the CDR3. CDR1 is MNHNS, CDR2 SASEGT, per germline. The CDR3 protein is CASIMMGANYGYTF. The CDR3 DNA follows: TGTGCCAGCATCATGATGGGGGCTAACTATGGCTACACCTTC.

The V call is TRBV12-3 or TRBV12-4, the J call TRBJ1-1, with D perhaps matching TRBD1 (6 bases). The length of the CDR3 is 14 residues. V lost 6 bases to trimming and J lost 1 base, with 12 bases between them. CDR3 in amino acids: CASRIGQRNTEAFF. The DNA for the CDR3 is TGTGCCAGCAGAATAGGACAGAGGAACACTGAAGCTTTCTTT.

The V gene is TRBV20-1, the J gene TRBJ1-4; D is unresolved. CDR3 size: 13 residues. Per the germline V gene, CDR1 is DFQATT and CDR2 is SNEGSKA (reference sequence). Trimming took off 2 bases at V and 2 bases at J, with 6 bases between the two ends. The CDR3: CSARRGTNEKLFF. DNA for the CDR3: TGCAGTGCTAGACGTGGTACTAATGAAAAACTGTTTTTT.

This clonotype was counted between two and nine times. The CDR3 bases are TGTGCCAGCAGCTTACCTAGCAGCAATGAGCAGTTCTTC. This encodes CASSLPSSNEQFF. The chain recombines TRBV7-9 with TRBJ2-1; weak D call: TRBD2 (5 bases). The length of the CDR3 is 13 residues. Germline CDR1 is SEHNR and CDR2 is FQNEAQ (reference sequence). Between the trimmed V and J ends, which lost 2 bases and 6 bases, there was a span of 8 bases. Using reference TRBV7-9 and TRBJ2-1 for the parts outside the CDR3, the full variable domain is DTGVSQNPRHKITKRGQNVTFRCDPISEHNRLYWYRQTLGQGPEFLTYFQNEAQLEKSRLLSDRFSAERPKGSFSTLEIQRTEQGDSAMYLCASSLPSSNEQFFGPGTRLTVL.

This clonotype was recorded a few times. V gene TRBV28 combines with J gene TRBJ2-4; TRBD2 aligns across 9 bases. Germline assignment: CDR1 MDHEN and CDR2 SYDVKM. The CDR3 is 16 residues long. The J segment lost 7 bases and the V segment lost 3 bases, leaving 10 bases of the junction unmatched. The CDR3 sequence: CASSFDQRGAGNIQYF. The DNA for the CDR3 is TGTGCCAGCAGTTTCGACCAGCGGGGGGCAGGTAACATTCAGTACTTC.

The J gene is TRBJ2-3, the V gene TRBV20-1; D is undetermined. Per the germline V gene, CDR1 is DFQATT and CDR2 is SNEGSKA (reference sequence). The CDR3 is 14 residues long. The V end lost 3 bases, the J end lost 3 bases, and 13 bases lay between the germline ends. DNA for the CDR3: TGCAGTGCTAGGACTCCCCATAATACAGATACGCAGTATTTT. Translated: CSARTPHNTDTQYF.

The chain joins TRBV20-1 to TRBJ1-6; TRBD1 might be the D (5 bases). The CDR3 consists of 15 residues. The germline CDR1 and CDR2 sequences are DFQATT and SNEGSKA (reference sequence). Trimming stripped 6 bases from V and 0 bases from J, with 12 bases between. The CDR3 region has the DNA TGCAGTGCATCCGGGGGGGGCTCCTATAATTCACCCCTCCACTTT. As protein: CSASGGGSYNSPLHF.

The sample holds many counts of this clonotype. In DNA, the CDR3 is TGCAGTGCTAGAGGAGGTTTTGAGCAGTTCTTC. It specifies CSARGGFEQFF. The rearrangement uses TRBV20-1 and TRBJ2-1; no definite D call. The V and J ends lost 1 base and 9 bases respectively, with 7 bases between them. In germline, CDR1 is DFQATT, CDR2 SNEGSKA (reference sequence). The CDR3 runs to 11 residues.

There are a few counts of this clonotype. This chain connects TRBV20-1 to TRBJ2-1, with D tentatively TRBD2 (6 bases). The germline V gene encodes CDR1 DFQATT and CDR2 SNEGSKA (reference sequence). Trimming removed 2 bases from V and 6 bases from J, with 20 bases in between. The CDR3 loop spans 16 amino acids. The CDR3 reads CSARKSWGVTRNEQFF. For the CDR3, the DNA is TGCAGTGCTAGAAAGTCCTGGGGGGTCACACGCAATGAGCAGTTCTTC.

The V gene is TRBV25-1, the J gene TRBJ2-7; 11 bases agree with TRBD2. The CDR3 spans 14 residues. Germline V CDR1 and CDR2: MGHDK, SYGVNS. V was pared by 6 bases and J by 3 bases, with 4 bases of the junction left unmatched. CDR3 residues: CASRLAGAVYEQYF. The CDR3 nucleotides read TGTGCCAGCAGACTAGCGGGAGCCGTCTACGAGCAGTACTTC.

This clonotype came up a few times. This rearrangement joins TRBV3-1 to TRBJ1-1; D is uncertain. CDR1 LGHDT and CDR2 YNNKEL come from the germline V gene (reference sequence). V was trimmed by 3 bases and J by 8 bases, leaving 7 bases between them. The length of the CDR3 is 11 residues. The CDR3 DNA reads TGTGCCAGCAGCCAGGGGTTCGAAGCTTTCTTT. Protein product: CASSQGFEAFF.

The CDR3 region is CASSDSETGVLYEQYF. The CDR3 DNA reads TGTGCCAGCAGTGACAGTGAGACAGGGGTTTTATACGAGCAGTACTTC. The chain links TRBV28 to TRBJ2-7, with 8 bases that match TRBD1. CDR3 length: 16 amino acids. Germline CDR1 reads MDHEN; CDR2 reads SYDVKM. Trimming at V came to 5 bases and at J to 4 bases, leaving 13 bases not matched to a gene.

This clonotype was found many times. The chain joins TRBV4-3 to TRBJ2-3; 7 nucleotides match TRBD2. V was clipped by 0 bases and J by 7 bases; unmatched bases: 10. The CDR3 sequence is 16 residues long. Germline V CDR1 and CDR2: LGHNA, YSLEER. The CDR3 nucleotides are TGCGCCAGCAGCCAAGATCGTGGCGGGAGTTTGAATACGCAGTATTTT. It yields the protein CASSQDRGGSLNTQYF.

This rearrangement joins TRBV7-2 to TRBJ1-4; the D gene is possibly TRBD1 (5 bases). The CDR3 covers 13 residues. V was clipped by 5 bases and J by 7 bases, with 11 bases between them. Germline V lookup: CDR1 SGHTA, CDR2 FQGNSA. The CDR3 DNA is TGTGCCAGCAGCCTCCGGGACCGTGAAAAACTGTTTTTT. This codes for CASSLRDREKLFF.

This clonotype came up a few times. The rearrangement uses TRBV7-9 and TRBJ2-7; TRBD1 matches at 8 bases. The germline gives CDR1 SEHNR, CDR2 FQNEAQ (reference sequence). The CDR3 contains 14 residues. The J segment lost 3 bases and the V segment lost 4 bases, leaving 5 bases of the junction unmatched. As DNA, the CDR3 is TGTGCCAGCAGCTCCAGGGGGACAGGCTACGAGCAGTACTTC. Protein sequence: CASSSRGTGYEQYF.

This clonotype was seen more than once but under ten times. The CDR3 sequence: CASSLFGTGWRETQYF. The CDR3 nucleotides read TGCGCCAGCAGCTTGTTCGGGACAGGGTGGAGAGAGACCCAGTACTTC. This chain connects TRBV5-1 to TRBJ2-5; 9 bases line up with TRBD1. From germline, CDR1 is SGHRS and CDR2 YFSETQ. V was pared by 1 base and J by 4 bases, with 8 bases of the junction left unmatched. The CDR3 spans 16 residues.

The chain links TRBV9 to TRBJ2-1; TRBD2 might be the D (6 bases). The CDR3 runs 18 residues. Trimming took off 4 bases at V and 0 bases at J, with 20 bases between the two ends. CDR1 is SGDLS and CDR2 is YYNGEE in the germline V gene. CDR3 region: CASSSPLPAGTSYNEQFF. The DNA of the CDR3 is TGTGCCAGCAGCTCCCCCCTTCCTGCGGGGACCTCCTACAATGAGCAGTTCTTC.

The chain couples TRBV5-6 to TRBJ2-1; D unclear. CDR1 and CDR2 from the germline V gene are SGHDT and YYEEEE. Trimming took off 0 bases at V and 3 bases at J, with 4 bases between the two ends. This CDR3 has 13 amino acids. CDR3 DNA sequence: TGTGCCAGCAGCTTGGCCGACTACAATGAGCAGTTCTTC. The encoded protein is CASSLADYNEQFF.